This T cell receptor beta chain was sequenced during a study of CD8+CD57+ T cells in acquired aplastic anemia. Comments on this clonotype: Its antigen is as yet unknown.

All patients picked for sequencing had shown, by flow cytometry, an expansion of CD8+CD57+ cells. For CDR3 and TCR beta VDJ profiling, genomic DNA was the template used. MiXCR, run by TCRdb on the reads, gives a single entry per CDR3 protein. This table holds about 200,000 distinct CDR3 sequences, roughly 60% found once. Study-wide results and limits: Overlapping CD8+ CDR3 repertoires of patients and controls contained some 27 shared sequences. Simpson's diversity of CD8+ cells was not significantly different in patients compared with controls.

Germline values: CDR1 KGHDR, CDR2 SFDVKD. With V trimmed by 4 bases and J by 3 bases, 21 bases remained unmatched. The CDR3 has 20 amino acids. The V call is TRBV24-1, the J call TRBJ1-1, with 8 nucleotides matching TRBD1. Sequenced input: sorted CD4+, CD8+, or CD8+CD57+ T cells (not recorded which) from PBMCs. The receptor's source is a human donor with aplastic anemia. Here the CDR3 reads CATSDPVRSQGARADTEAFF. The CDR3 DNA follows: TGTGCCACCAGTGACCCCGTGCGATCGCAGGGGGCAAGGGCGGACACTGAAGCTTTCTTT.